Below, 23 T cell receptor beta chains from the same sample are listed, as sequenced in a study of beta chain features in type 1 diabetes. The study reverse transcribed the entire isolated RNA, so it sequenced expressed TCRB transcripts. Assay: immunoSEQ multiplex PCR; the TCRdb copy retains only in-frame clones and omits some. The repertoire holds 300,000 to 450,000 clones, with over 9% as singletons. Their antigens are not known. Study-level results: In every one of the four CD4+ subsets, TCRB CDR3s were moderately but significantly shorter in Type 1 diabetes patients.

Sequenced sample: central memory CD4+ T cells from blood. The receptors come from a man younger than 45 with type 1 diabetes.

To note about this clone: Given a much more abundant clone one base away, this may be a read error. This sequence joins TRBV6-5 and TRBJ2-2; no firm D call. Germline loops: CDR1 MNHEY, CDR2 SVGAGI. This CDR3 has 11 amino acids. V was shortened by 5 bases and J by 7 bases, with 5 bases between the two germline ends. The CDR3 bases are TGTGCCAGCAGTGATTTCGGGGAGCTGTTTTTT. Amino acid sequence: CASSDFGELFF.

This clone was picked up a small number of times. The chain links TRBV5-1 to TRBJ2-5; 8 bases are a match to TRBD2. The junction had 4 bases not matched to a gene; V was cut back by 3 bases and J by 3 bases. The CDR3 covers 14 residues. Per germline, CDR1 SGHRS and CDR2 YFSETQ. The DNA for the CDR3 is TGCGCCAGCAGCTCCCCACTAGCGGAAGAGACCCAGTACTTC. Its translation is CASSSPLAEETQYF.

This clone turned up a few times. The chain links TRBV5-1 to TRBJ2-5; D ambiguous. Germline CDR1 reads SGHRS; CDR2 reads YFSETQ. The CDR3 consists of 13 residues. Between the trimmed V and J ends, which lost 4 bases and 1 base, there was a span of 8 bases. CDR3 loop: CASSPVGQETQYF. CDR3 nucleotides: TGCGCCAGCAGCCCGGTAGGCCAAGAGACCCAGTACTTC.

In this sample, this clone turned up many times. This chain connects TRBV6-4 to TRBJ2-3; 8 nucleotides align to TRBD1. With 6 bases clipped from V and 0 bases from J, the junction kept 5 bases outside the gene matches. The CDR3 extends over 15 amino acids. Germline V gives CDR1 MRHNA, CDR2 SNTAGT. The DNA for the CDR3 is TGTGCCAGCAGCAGCCAGGGGGCGAGCACAGATACGCAGTATTTT. The encoded protein is CASSSQGASTDTQYF.

This clone occurred a few times. The DNA is left out, because the CDR3 cannot be placed on it with certainty; the CDR3 is given as TCRdb lists it. The chain links TRBV2 to TRBJ1-5. The CDR3 length equals 16 residues, ends included. Germline V gene data show CDR1 as SNHLY and CDR2 as FYNNEI. CDR3 region: CASILGFGLNNQPQHF.

This clone has a handful of counts. The genes are TRBV4-1 and TRBJ1-2; the match to TRBD1 covers 8 bases. Germline CDR1 and CDR2: MGHRA and YSYEKL. Unmatched junction bases numbered 15, after V lost 2 bases and J lost 7 bases. The CDR3 spans 17 residues. The CDR3 DNA sequence: TGCGCCAGCAGCCAACCTTTCTACCTCAGGGGGCGCGGTGGCTACACCTTC. Protein product: CASSQPFYLRGRGGYTF.

A few counts support this clone. The chain joins TRBV28 to TRBJ2-1; 8 bases are shared with TRBD2. CDR3 length: 13 residues. The germline V gene encodes CDR1 MDHEN and CDR2 SYDVKM. The J segment lost 15 bases and the V segment lost 6 bases, leaving 13 bases of the junction unmatched. The CDR3 DNA reads TGTGCCAGCAGCTTTTCCGCTAGCGGGCGTTGGTTCTTC. This codes for CASSFSASGRWFF.

The rearrangement joins TRBV5-1 to TRBJ2-3; D possibly corresponds to TRBD2 (6 bases). V dropped 0 bases and J dropped 3 bases, with 14 bases sitting between them. Germline lookup yields CDR1 SGHRS and CDR2 YFSETQ. CDR3 size: 16 residues. CDR3 amino acids: CASSLAAGMVTDTQYF. The CDR3 bases are TGCGCCAGCAGCTTGGCCGCGGGGATGGTTACAGATACGCAGTATTTT.

The J gene is TRBJ2-7, the V gene TRBV19; D unresolved. Germline V gene data show CDR1 as LNHDA and CDR2 as SQIVND (reference sequence). The CDR3 totals 10 residues. The V gene lost 9 bases and the J gene lost 7 bases, with 10 bases spanning the gap. CDR3 protein: CASLREEQYF. In nucleotides, the CDR3 is TGTGCCAGCCTAAGGGAAGAGCAGTACTTC. The full variable domain, its missing parts supplied by reference TRBV19 and TRBJ2-7, is DGGITQSPKYLFRKEGQNVTLSCEQNLNHDAMYWYRQDPGQGLRLIYYSQIVNDFQKGDIAEGYSVSREKKESFPLTVTSAQKNPTAFYLCASLREEQYFGPGTRLTVT.

CDR3 region: CASSVYSGTVLYNEQFF. The CDR3 DNA reads TGTGCCAGCAGCGTATACAGCGGGACAGTACTATACAATGAGCAGTTCTTC. The chain has TRBV7-3 and TRBJ2-1; TRBD1 or TRBD2 may be the D gene (7 bases each). Germline V gene data show CDR1 as SGHTA and CDR2 as FQGTGA. The CDR3 is 17 amino acids. V was cut by 5 bases and J by 4 bases, with 21 bases left in between.

The chain carries TRBV9 and TRBJ1-2; 9 positions match TRBD1. The trim removed 4 bases at V and 6 bases at J, leaving 10 bases unmatched. From germline, CDR1 is SGDLS and CDR2 YYNGEE. The CDR3 is 15 amino acids. In nucleotides, the CDR3 is TGTGCCAGCAGCCTTTTGGGACAGGGTACCAATGGCTACACCTTC. It yields the protein CASSLLGQGTNGYTF. Filled out from reference TRBV9 and TRBJ1-2, the complete variable domain reads DSGVTQTPKHLITATGQRVTLRCSPRSGDLSVYWYQQSLDQGLQFLIQYYNGEERAKGNILERFSAQQFPDLHSELNLSSLELGDSALYFCASSLLGQGTNGYTFGSGTRLTVV.

This clone was seen ten or more times. This chain uses TRBV7-3 with TRBJ2-1; D might be TRBD1 or TRBD2, each matching 6 bases. Germline CDR1 reads SGHTA; CDR2 reads FQGTGA. This CDR3 contains 14 residues. V dropped 8 bases and J dropped 8 bases, with 19 bases sitting between them. CDR3 protein: CASGRSKGGDEQFF. The DNA for the CDR3 is TGTGCCAGCGGACGAAGTAAGGGGGGAGATGAGCAGTTCTTC.

This sequence joins TRBV4-2 and TRBJ2-7; 7 bases fit TRBD1. J was trimmed by 3 bases and V by 1 base; bases with no gene match: 12. This CDR3 is built from 17 residues. The germline V gene encodes CDR1 LGHNA and CDR2 YNFKEQ. The DNA for the CDR3 is TGTGCCAGCAGCCAAGTAGGGATTGACAGGGACGGCTACGAGCAGTACTTC. Residues: CASSQVGIDRDGYEQYF.

J is TRBJ1-4 and V is TRBV7-9; 7 nucleotides match TRBD1. The CDR3 is made up of 16 amino acids. The junction had 4 bases not matched to a gene; V was cut back by 0 bases and J by 3 bases. Germline assignment: CDR1 SEHNR and CDR2 FQNEAQ (reference sequence). The CDR3 loop reads CASSLAQGTANEKLFF. The CDR3 DNA is TGTGCCAGCAGCTTAGCACAGGGGACCGCTAATGAAAAACTGTTTTTT.

This clone has more than one count but fewer than ten. The chain is built from TRBV9 and TRBJ2-1; D tentatively fits TRBD1 or TRBD2 (5 bases each). V shed 1 base and J shed 6 bases, with 11 bases lying between them. The CDR3 loop spans 14 amino acids. CDR1 and CDR2 from the germline V gene are SGDLS and YYNGEE. CDR3 in DNA: TGTGCCAGCAGCGTACAATCGGGGCCCAATGAGCAGTTCTTC. This codes for CASSVQSGPNEQFF.

In its sample, this clone was seen many times. This chain uses TRBV5-5 with TRBJ2-1; D assignment may be TRBD1 or TRBD2 (5 bases each). With 4 bases removed from V and 4 bases from J, the gap between germline ends came to 15 bases. The CDR3 totals 15 residues. CDR1 and CDR2 (germline): SGHKS, YYEKEE (reference sequence). The CDR3 nucleotides are TGTGCCAGCAGCGAGGGACCTATTCCATACAATGAGCAGTTCTTC. This translates into CASSEGPIPYNEQFF.

This chain joins TRBV11-1 and TRBJ2-5, with D uncertain. Trimming took 6 bases from V and 5 from J, leaving 10 bases between them. The germline CDR1 and CDR2 sequences are SGHAT and FQDESV (reference sequence). The CDR3 consists of 12 residues. The CDR3: CASRPDGETQYF. CDR3 sequence (DNA): TGTGCCAGCAGACCGGACGGGGAGACCCAGTACTTC.

The chain has TRBV6-1 and TRBJ1-1, with 8 positions matching TRBD1. Trimming took 11 bases from V and 8 from J; bases not matched to a gene: 16. This CDR3 has 14 amino acids. CDR1 MNHNS and CDR2 SASEGT come from the germline V gene. CDR3 region: CAVSGDRGASEAFF. DNA for the CDR3: TGTGCCGTGTCAGGAGACAGGGGAGCTTCCGAAGCTTTCTTT.

The chain combines TRBV5-1 with TRBJ2-4, with TRBD1 matching over 9 bases. The CDR3 runs to 14 residues. Germline assignment: CDR1 SGHRS and CDR2 YFSETQ. J gave up 5 bases and V 4 bases, and 4 bases lay outside the gene matches. The DNA for the CDR3 is TGCGCCAGCAGCCATGGGACAGGGCAAAACATTCAGTACTTC. This gives the protein CASSHGTGQNIQYF.

This clone was seen a few times. J is TRBJ2-5 and V is TRBV6-5; D assignment may be TRBD1 or TRBD2 (5 bases each). V shed 2 bases and J shed 4 bases, with 5 bases lying between them. The CDR3 runs 12 residues. CDR1 MNHEY and CDR2 SVGAGI come from the germline V gene. The CDR3 nucleotides are TGTGCCAGCAGTTACGGGGGAGAGACCCAGTACTTC. This gives the protein CASSYGGETQYF.

This clone turned up a few times. The V gene is TRBV5-8, the J gene TRBJ2-7; the D is unclear. CDR1 is SGHTS and CDR2 is YDEGEE in the germline V gene. The CDR3 is made up of 14 amino acids. The V gene lost 1 base and the J gene lost 0 bases, with 8 bases spanning the gap. The CDR3 here is CASSLSVSSYEQYF. CDR3 sequence (DNA): TGTGCCAGCAGCTTGTCAGTCAGCTCCTACGAGCAGTACTTC.

This clone has at least ten counts. V and J are TRBV9 and TRBJ2-2, with unresolved D. CDR1 and CDR2 (germline): SGDLS, YYNGEE. V dropped 8 bases and J dropped 4 bases, with 18 bases sitting between them. CDR3 length: 15 residues. The CDR3 region has the DNA TGTGCCAGTTCCGCCGCCAGGCTCTTCACCGGGGAGCTGTTTTTT. Its protein product is CASSAARLFTGELFF.

This clone was seen repeatedly, ten times or more. The chain recombines TRBV5-6 with TRBJ2-7; D is unclear. The germline V gene encodes CDR1 SGHDT and CDR2 YYEEEE. This CDR3 is built from 12 residues. Deletions cut 5 bases from V and 4 bases from J, with 10 bases between. Here the CDR3 reads CASSPDGYEQYF. The DNA of the CDR3 is TGTGCCAGCAGTCCGGACGGATACGAGCAGTACTTC.